The T cell receptor beta chain described here comes from a study of T cell responses to AZD1222 COVID-19 vaccine. General study results and limits: Repertoire sampling happened only post peak T cell response. Spike-specific TCR breadth and depth grew following two AZD1222 doses. Distributed over spike, vaccine-associated CD4 TCRs predominated at 160-218 and 743-854.

Combined were second doses at about 4 or about 12 weeks. CDR1 and CDR2 (germline): LGHNT, FRNRAP. This CDR3 spans 12 amino acids. V lost 0 bases to trimming and J lost 5 bases, with 3 bases between them. Profiled with immunoSEQ multiplex PCR; TCRdb holds only in-frame clones, not every one. The sample gives some 120,000 clones, about 86% of which show up once; approximately 2.9% is in the top ten. A note on this clone: Its antigen is not identified.

The source was peripheral blood, collected 28 days after the second AZD1222 dose. This chain connects TRBV12-5 to TRBJ2-3; D gene unclear. The sequence came from an adult who received the AZD1222 COVID-19 vaccine. Written as DNA, the CDR3 is TGTGCTAGTGGTTTGGTCGTAGATACGCAGTATTTT. Protein: CASGLVVDTQYF.